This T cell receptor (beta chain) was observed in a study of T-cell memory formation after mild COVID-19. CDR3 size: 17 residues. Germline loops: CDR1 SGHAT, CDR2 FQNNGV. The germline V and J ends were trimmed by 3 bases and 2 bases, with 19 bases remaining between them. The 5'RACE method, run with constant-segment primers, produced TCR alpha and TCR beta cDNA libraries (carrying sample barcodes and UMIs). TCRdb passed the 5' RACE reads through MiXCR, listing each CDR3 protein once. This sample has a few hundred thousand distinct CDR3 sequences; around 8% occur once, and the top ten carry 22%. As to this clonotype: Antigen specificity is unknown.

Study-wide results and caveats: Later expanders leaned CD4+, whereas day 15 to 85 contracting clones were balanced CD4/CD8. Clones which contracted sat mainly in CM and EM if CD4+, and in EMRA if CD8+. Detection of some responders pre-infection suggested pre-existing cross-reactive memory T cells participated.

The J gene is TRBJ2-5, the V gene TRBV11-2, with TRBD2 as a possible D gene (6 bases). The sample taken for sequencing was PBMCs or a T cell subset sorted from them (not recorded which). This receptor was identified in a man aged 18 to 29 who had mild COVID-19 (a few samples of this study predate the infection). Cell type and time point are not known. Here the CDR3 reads CASSFETRGGVQETQYF. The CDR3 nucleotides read TGTGCCAGCAGCTTTGAAACTCGGGGCGGGGTACAAGAGACCCAGTACTTC.